Listed below are T cell receptor beta chains from one sample, sequenced in a study of cytomegalovirus exposure and HLA in healthy donors. TCRdb keeps only in-frame clones here, not all; method: immunoSEQ multiplex PCR. Here the sample spans 150,000 or so clones, about four fifths being singletons. Sequenced material: PBMCs. The source is a boy between 2 and 15 years old in good health and CMV-seronegative. The CDR3 runs from the conserved cysteine through the conserved F or W. Each record gives: J gene, V gene, CDR3 protein.

TRBJ1-1,TRBV27,CASNKGTGSTEAFF
TRBJ1-1,TRBV6-5,CASRRDTPGTEAFF
TRBJ2-1,TRBV5-1,CASRTSGRGDEQFF
TRBJ1-5,TRBV6-6,CASSQGDYSNQPQHF
TRBJ2-5,TRBV27,CASSLYRGHQETQYF
TRBJ1-4,TRBV6-1,CASSVHSDSFEKLFF
TRBJ1-2,TRBV19,CASSPHRVVVDYGYTF
TRBJ1-1,TRBV18,CASSPTTGLPNTEAFF
TRBJ1-5,TRBV7-8,CASSLSSQPQHF
TRBJ1-1,TRBV6-1,CASRLHRFINTEAFF
TRBJ2-7,TRBV30,CAWTPWQGGVYEQYF
TRBJ1-2,TRBV5-1,CASSLEKGSGGYTF
.,TRBV10-3,CAIRLDRGDEQYF
TRBJ2-7,TRBV7-9,CASSSLTGHYEQYF
TRBJ2-3,TRBV5-1,CASRVAGLTDTQYF
TRBJ1-1,TRBV7-9,CASSLYGGARVTEAFF
TRBJ1-2,TRBV6-5,CASSYGAGITNYGYTF
TRBJ1-3,TRBV5-4,CASSLDAGGGNTIYF
TRBJ2-3,TRBV20-1,CSPRATDTQYF
TRBJ2-7,TRBV10-1,CASSESKASGSGEQYF
TRBJ2-3,TRBV9,CASSPDTWDTQYF
TRBJ2-2,TRBV4-2,CASSLRGNTGELFF
TRBJ2-1,TRBV27,CASSPSGGEAGYEQFF
TRBJ2-1,TRBV14,CASSQASVNNEQFF
TRBJ2-5,TRBV29-1,CSVEELEETQYF
TRBJ2-1,TRBV6-5,CASSYSDGLGLNEQFF
TRBJ2-3,TRBV4-1,CASSVGRYTDTQYF
TRBJ1-4,TRBV19,CASSVGQATTNEKLFF
TRBJ1-1,TRBV5-6,CASSTQGATEAFF
TRBJ1-5,TRBV5-1,CASSWGPDVGQPQHF
TRBJ2-6,TRBV10-3,CATGGGAGANVLTF
TRBJ2-1,TRBV2,CASSGSDEQFF
TRBJ2-5,TRBV4-1,CASSQSMVSGGYQETQYF
TRBJ2-1,TRBV23-1,CASSPHTNEQFF
TRBJ1-2,TRBV2,CASGHEPLGGVYGYTF
TRBJ2-7,TRBV7-6,CASSIGTAAVYEQYF
TRBJ2-5,TRBV6-4,CASSDGVAPIRGTQYF
TRBJ1-1,TRBV19,CASRLRDRLNTEAFF
TRBJ1-2,TRBV4-2,CASSQDRLGTVYGYTF
TRBJ2-3,TRBV5-4,CASSAGTSGSTDTQYF
TRBJ2-7,TRBV27,CASSLRLAGGLPYEQYF
TRBJ1-1,TRBV18,CASSPRVRGGMNTEAFF
TRBJ1-2,TRBV28,CASTTGPYGYTF
TRBJ2-1,TRBV29-1,CSVGGTGENEQFF
TRBJ2-4,TRBV2,CASSDGGLAGGLGNIQYF
TRBJ1-2,TRBV29-1,CSVYTRTLRIHGYTF
TRBJ1-5,TRBV6-1,CASSEGWTGWANQPQHF
TRBJ1-1,TRBV19,CASTNPRQGANTEAFF
TRBJ2-3,TRBV29-1,CSVEGLQPGLEVDTQYF
TRBJ2-7,TRBV15,CATSRDYRGSYEQYF
TRBJ2-1,TRBV11-3,CASSLRGGEQFF
TRBJ2-1,TRBV7-8,CASSLVPSGGPDSEQFF
TRBJ2-5,TRBV6-5,CASSYSRETQYF
TRBJ2-7,TRBV27,CASSLSKSWSSYEQYF